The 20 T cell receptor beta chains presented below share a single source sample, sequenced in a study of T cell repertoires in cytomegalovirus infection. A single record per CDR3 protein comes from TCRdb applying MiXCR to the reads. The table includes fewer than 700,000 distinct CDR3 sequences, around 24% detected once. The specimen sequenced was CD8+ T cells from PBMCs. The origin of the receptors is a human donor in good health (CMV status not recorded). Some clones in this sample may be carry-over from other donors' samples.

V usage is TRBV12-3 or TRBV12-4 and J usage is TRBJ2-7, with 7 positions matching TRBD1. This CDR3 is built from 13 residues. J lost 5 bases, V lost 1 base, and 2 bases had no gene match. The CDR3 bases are TGTGCCAGCAGTTTAGAGACAGGGAACGAGCAGTACTTC. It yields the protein CASSLETGNEQYF.

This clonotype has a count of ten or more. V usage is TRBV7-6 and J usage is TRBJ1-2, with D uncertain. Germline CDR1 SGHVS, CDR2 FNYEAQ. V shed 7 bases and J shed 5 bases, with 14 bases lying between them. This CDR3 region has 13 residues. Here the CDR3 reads CASTPAEEYGYTF. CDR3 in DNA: TGTGCCAGCACCCCGGCGGAAGAGTATGGCTACACCTTC.

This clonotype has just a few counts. The DNA of the CDR3 is TGTGCCAGTAGCTTTCGTCCGACCGAGAACACCGGGGAGCTGTTTTTT. Encoded protein: CASSFRPTENTGELFF. The chain uses TRBV19 and TRBJ2-2; D unclear. The CDR3 runs 16 residues. Trimming took 6 bases from V and 1 from J, leaving 15 bases between them. The germline CDR1 and CDR2 sequences are LNHDA and SQIVND (reference sequence).

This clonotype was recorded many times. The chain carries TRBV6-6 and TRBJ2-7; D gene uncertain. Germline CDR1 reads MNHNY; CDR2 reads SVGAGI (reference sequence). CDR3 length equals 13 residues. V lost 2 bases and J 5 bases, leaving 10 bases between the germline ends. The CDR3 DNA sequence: TGTGCCAGCAGTTACGAAGGCCACCACGAGCAGTACGTC. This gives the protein CASSYEGHHEQYV.

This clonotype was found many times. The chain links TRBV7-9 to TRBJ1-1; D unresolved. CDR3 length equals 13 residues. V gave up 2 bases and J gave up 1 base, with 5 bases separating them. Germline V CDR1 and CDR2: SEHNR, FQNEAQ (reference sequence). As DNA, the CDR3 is TGTGCCAGCAGCTTATTTGGGAACACTGAAGCTTTCTTT. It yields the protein CASSLFGNTEAFF.

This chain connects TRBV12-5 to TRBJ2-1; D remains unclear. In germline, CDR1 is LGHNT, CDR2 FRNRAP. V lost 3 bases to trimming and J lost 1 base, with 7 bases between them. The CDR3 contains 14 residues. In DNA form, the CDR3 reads TGTGCTAGTGGTTTCAGGCAGTCCTACAATGAGCAGTTCTTC. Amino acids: CASGFRQSYNEQFF.

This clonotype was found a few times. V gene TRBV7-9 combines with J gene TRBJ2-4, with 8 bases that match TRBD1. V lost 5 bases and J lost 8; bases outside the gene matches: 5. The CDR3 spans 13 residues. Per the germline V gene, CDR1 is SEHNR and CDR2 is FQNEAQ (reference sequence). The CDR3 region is CASSPPQGDIQYF. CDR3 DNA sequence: TGTGCCAGCAGCCCACCACAGGGGGACATTCAGTACTTC.

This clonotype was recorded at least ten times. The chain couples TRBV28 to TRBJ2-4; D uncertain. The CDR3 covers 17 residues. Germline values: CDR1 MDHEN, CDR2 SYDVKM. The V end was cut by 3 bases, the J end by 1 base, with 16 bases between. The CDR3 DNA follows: TGTGCCAGCAGTTTCGGCCTCCGCGAAGTGGCCAAAAACATTCAGTACTTC. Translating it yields CASSFGLREVAKNIQYF.

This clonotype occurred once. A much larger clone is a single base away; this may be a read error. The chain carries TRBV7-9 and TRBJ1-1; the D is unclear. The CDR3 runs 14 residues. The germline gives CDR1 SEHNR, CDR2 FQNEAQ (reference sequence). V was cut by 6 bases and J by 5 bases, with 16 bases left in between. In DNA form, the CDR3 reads TGTGCCAGCAGGGACCGGGATGAACGGACTGAAGCTTTCTTT. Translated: CASRDRDERTEAFF.

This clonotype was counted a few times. CDR3 sequence reads: CASSTGTGGWSPLHF. The CDR3 DNA reads as TGTGCCAGCAGCACGGGGACAGGGGGTTGGTCACCCCTCCACTTT. The chain couples TRBV7-9 to TRBJ1-6; 11 bases line up with TRBD1. Germline lookup yields CDR1 SEHNR and CDR2 FQNEAQ (reference sequence). The CDR3 is 15 amino acids. V lost 5 bases, J lost 10 bases, and 7 bases stayed unmatched.

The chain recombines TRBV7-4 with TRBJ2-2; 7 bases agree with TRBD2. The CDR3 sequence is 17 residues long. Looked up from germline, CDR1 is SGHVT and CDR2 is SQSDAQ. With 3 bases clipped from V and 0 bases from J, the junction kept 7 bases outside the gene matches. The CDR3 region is CASSLASGESNTGELFF. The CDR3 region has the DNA TGTGCCAGCAGCTTGGCTAGCGGAGAATCGAACACCGGGGAGCTGTTTTTT. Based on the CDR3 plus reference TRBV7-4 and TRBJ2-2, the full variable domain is GAGVSQSPRYKVAKRGRDVALRCDSISGHVTLYWYRQTLGQGSEVLTYSQSDAQRDKSGRPSGRFSAERPERSVSTLKIQRTEQGDSAVYLCASSLASGESNTGELFFGEGSRLTVL.

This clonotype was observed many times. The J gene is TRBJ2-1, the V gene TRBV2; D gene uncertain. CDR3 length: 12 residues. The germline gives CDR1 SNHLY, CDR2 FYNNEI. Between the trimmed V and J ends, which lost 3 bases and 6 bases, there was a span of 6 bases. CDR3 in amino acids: CASSERINEQFF. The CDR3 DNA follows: TGTGCCAGCAGTGAGAGGATCAATGAGCAGTTCTTC.

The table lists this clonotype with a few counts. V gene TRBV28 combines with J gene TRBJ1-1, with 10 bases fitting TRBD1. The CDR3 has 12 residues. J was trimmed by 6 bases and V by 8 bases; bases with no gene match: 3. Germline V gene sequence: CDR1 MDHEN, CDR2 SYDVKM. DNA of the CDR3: TGTGCCAGCCGGGACAGGGGTGCTGAAGCTTTCTTT. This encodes CASRDRGAEAFF.

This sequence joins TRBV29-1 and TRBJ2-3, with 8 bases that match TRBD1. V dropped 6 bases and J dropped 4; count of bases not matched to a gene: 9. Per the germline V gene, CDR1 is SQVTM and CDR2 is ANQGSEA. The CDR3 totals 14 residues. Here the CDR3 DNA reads TGCAGCGTCCGTACGGGACAGGTTGCAGATACGCAGTATTTT. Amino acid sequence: CSVRTGQVADTQYF.

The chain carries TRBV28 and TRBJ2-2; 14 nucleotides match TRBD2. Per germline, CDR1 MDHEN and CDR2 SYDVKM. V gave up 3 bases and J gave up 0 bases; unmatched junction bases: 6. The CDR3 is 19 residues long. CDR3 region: CASSFVGLAGGPNTGELFF. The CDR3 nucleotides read TGTGCCAGCAGTTTTGTAGGACTAGCGGGGGGCCCGAACACCGGGGAGCTGTTTTTT.

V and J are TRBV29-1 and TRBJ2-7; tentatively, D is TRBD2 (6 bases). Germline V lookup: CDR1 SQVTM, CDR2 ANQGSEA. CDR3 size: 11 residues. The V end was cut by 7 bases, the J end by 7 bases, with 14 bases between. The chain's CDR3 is CSAARRGEQYF. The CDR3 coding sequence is TGCAGCGCCGCAAGGAGGGGTGAGCAGTACTTC.

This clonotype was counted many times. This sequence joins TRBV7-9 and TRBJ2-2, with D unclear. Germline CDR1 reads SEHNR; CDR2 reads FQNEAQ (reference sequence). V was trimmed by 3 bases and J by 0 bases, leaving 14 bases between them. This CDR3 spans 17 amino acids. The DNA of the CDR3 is TGTGCCAGCAGCTTCCCCTCAGGAACCACGAACACCGGGGAGCTGTTTTTT. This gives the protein CASSFPSGTTNTGELFF.

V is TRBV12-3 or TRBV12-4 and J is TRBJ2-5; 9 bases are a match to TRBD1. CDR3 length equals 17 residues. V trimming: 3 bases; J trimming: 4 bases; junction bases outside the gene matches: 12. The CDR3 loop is CASSFCVETGGRETQYF. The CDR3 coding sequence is TGTGCCAGCAGTTTTTGTGTGGAGACAGGGGGACGAGAGACCCAGTACTTC.

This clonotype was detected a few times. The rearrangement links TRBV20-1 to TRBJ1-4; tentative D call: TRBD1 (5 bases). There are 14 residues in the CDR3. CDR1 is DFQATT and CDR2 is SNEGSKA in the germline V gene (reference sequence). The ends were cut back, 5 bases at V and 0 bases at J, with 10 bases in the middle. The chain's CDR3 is CSARDRSTNEKLFF. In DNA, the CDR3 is TGCAGTGCTCGCGACAGATCAACTAATGAAAAACTGTTTTTT.

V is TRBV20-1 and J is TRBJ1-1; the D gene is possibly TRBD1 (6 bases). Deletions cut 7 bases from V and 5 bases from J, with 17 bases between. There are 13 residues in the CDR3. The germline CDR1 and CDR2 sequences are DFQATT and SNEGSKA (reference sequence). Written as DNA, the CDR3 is TGCAGTGTTCCGACAGGATTGGATACTGAAGCTTTCTTT. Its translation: CSVPTGLDTEAFF.